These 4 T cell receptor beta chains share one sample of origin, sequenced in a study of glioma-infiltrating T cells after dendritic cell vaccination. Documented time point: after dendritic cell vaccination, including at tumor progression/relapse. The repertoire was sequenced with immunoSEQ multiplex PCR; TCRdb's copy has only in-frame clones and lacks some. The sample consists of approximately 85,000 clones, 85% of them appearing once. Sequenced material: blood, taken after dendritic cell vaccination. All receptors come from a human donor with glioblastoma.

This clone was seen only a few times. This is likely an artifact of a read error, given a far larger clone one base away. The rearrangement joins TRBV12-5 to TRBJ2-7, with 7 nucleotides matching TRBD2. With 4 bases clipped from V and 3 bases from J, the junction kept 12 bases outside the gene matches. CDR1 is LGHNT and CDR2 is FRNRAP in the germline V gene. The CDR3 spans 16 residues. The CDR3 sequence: CASGSDTGTNGYEQYF. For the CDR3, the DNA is TGTGCTAGTGGTTCCGACACCGGGACTAATGGCTACGAGCAGTACTTC.

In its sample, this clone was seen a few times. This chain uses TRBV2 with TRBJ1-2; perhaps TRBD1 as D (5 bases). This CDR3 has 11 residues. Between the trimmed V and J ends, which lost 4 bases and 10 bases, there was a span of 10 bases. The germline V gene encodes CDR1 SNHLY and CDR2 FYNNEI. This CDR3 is CASSGTPNYTF. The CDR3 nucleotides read TGTGCCAGCAGTGGGACACCCAACTACACCTTC.

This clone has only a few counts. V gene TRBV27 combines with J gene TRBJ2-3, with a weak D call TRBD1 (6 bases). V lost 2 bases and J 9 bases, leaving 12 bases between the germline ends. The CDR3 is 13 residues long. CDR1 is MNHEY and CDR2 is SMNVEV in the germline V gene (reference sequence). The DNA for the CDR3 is TGTGCCAGCAGTTTAGCTGGACAGTCGACGCAGTATTTT. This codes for CASSLAGQSTQYF.

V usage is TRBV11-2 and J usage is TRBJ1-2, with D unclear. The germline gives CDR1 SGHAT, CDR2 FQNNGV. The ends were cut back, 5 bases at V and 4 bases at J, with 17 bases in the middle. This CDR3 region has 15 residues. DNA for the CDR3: TGTGCCAGCAGCCAACACGGTTTACAGACCTATGGCTACACCTTC. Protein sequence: CASSQHGLQTYGYTF.